The 30 T cell receptor beta chains presented below share a single source sample, sequenced in a study of cytomegalovirus exposure and HLA in healthy donors. The data were produced by immunoSEQ multiplex PCR, yet TCRdb's version contains in-frame clones alone and is incomplete. This table holds about 400,000 clones, roughly 88% found once. The specimen was PBMCs. These receptors all stem from a woman younger than 30 in good health and CMV-seronegative.

This clone has just one count. CDR3 amino acids: CASSPGGGIQETQYF. CDR3 sequence (DNA): TGTGCCAGCAGCCCCGGTGGAGGAATACAAGAGACCCAGTACTTC. The chain is built from TRBV7-7 and TRBJ2-5, with D perhaps matching TRBD2 (5 bases). Trimming took off 5 bases at V and 2 bases at J, with 15 bases between the two ends. This CDR3 spans 15 amino acids. The germline V gene has CDR1 SSHAT and CDR2 FNYEAQ (reference sequence).

This clone was seen just once. The chain employs TRBV4-1 and TRBJ2-7; weak D call: TRBD1 (6 bases). Trimming removed 2 bases at V and 3 bases at J, with 17 bases between. Germline V gives CDR1 MGHRA, CDR2 YSYEKL. The CDR3 has 16 amino acids. CDR3 residues: CASSQNSQGRNYEQYF. The CDR3 coding sequence is TGCGCCAGCAGCCAAAACTCTCAGGGGAGAAACTACGAGCAGTACTTC.

The CDR3 DNA reads TGTGCCAGCAGTGAGGGGGTCCGGCGGGAGGGCTTTGAGACCCAGTACTTC. Protein product: CASSEGVRREGFETQYF. The rearrangement joins TRBV2 to TRBJ2-5; TRBD2 matches at 9 bases. The CDR3 runs to 17 residues. Germline CDR1 SNHLY, CDR2 FYNNEI. V was pared by 3 bases and J by 5 bases, with 13 bases of the junction left unmatched.

The chain is built from TRBV9 and TRBJ2-6, with a tentative D call TRBD1 (6 bases). Looked up from germline, CDR1 is SGDLS and CDR2 is YYNGEE. CDR3 length: 17 amino acids. V gave up 1 base and J gave up 1 base, with 12 bases separating them. CDR3 sequence reads: CASSVRQGTSGANVLTF. As DNA, the CDR3 is TGTGCCAGCAGCGTACGTCAAGGGACATCTGGGGCCAACGTCCTGACTTTC.

This clone was detected once. The chain uses TRBV18 and TRBJ1-2; no clear D. The germline CDR1 and CDR2 sequences are KGHSH and LQKENI. Trimming took off 3 bases at V and 4 bases at J, with 18 bases between the two ends. This CDR3 comprises 16 residues. The DNA of the CDR3 is TGTGCCAGCTCACCGGGGAGGGCCCTTGCGGGCTATGGCTACACCTTC. This translates into CASSPGRALAGYGYTF.

The chain couples TRBV7-9 to TRBJ2-4, with D maybe TRBD1 (5 bases). Per the germline V gene, CDR1 is SEHNR and CDR2 is FQNEAQ (reference sequence). This CDR3 contains 14 residues. V lost 2 bases to trimming and J lost 8 bases, with 13 bases between them. The CDR3 DNA sequence: TGTGCCAGCAGCTTACCAGGGATCGTGGACATTCAGTACTTC. This encodes CASSLPGIVDIQYF.

V gene TRBV29-1 combines with J gene TRBJ2-1; 7 bases are shared with TRBD2. The ends lost 2 bases at V and 5 bases at J; junction bases unmatched: 6. This CDR3 has 14 amino acids. Germline CDR1 reads SQVTM; CDR2 reads ANQGSEA. The DNA for the CDR3 is TGCAGCGTTGAACGGGGGGACGGAGACAATGAGCAGTTCTTC. Protein product: CSVERGDGDNEQFF.

Comments on this clone: Other DNA sequences within the sample encode an identical CDR3. V usage is TRBV4-1 and J usage is TRBJ2-7; 9 bases align to TRBD1. Germline-derived CDR1 and CDR2 are MGHRA and YSYEKL. Trimming cost V 1 base and J 0 bases; bases outside gene matches: 1. The CDR3 length is 15 residues. The CDR3: CASSQAGQGSYEQYF. In DNA form, the CDR3 reads TGCGCCAGCAGCCAAGCGGGACAGGGCTCCTACGAGCAGTACTTC.

The chain couples TRBV10-3 to TRBJ1-2; 8 bases agree with TRBD1. J gave up 4 bases and V 6 bases, and 4 bases lay outside the gene matches. The CDR3 extends over 13 amino acids. Germline assignment: CDR1 ENHRY and CDR2 SYGVKD. The DNA of the CDR3 is TGTGCCATCAGCCCGGGACAGGTCTATGGCTACACCTTC. Translating gives CAISPGQVYGYTF.

This clone was observed a handful of times. CDR3 amino acids: CASSFASSAQHF. The CDR3, as DNA: TGTGCCAGCAGTTTTGCCTCGAGCGCCCAGCATTTT. The chain carries TRBV28 and TRBJ1-5; D is unclear. V was trimmed by 3 bases and J by 11 bases, leaving 11 bases between them. CDR1 MDHEN and CDR2 SYDVKM come from the germline V gene. The CDR3 extends over 12 amino acids.

The chain is built from TRBV29-1 and TRBJ2-3; 7 bases agree with TRBD2. Unmatched junction bases numbered 10, after V lost 4 bases and J lost 6 bases. The CDR3 has 14 amino acids. Germline CDR1 reads SQVTM; CDR2 reads ANQGSEA. CDR3 nucleotide sequence: TGCAGCGTTGCATCTCGCGGGAGAGCTGATACGCAGTATTTT. This encodes CSVASRGRADTQYF.

The V call is TRBV2, the J call TRBJ2-3; tentatively, D is TRBD2 (6 bases). The CDR3 loop spans 14 amino acids. Germline CDR1 SNHLY, CDR2 FYNNEI. V was cut by 8 bases and J by 0 bases, with 12 bases left in between. In nucleotides, the CDR3 is TGTGCCAGCTCAGCGGGTCCTAGCACAGATACGCAGTATTTT. It yields the protein CASSAGPSTDTQYF.

This sequence joins TRBV18 and TRBJ2-1; the match to TRBD2 covers 8 bases. V lost 6 bases, J lost 2 bases, and 9 bases stayed unmatched. The CDR3 is made up of 16 amino acids. Germline V gene data show CDR1 as KGHSH and CDR2 as LQKENI. The CDR3 region is CASSPPTRGAYNEQFF. The CDR3 region has the DNA TGTGCCAGCTCGCCCCCTACGCGGGGGGCCTACAATGAGCAGTTCTTC.

The chain combines TRBV28 with TRBJ2-5; D gene ambiguous. The CDR3 has 13 amino acids. The V and J ends lost 8 bases and 5 bases respectively, with 15 bases between them. CDR1 is MDHEN, CDR2 SYDVKM, per germline. CDR3 amino acids: CASGGSARETQYF. CDR3 DNA: TGTGCCAGCGGCGGTTCAGCAAGGGAGACCCAGTACTTC.

The chain combines TRBV5-4 with TRBJ1-1, with D possibly TRBD1 on 5 matching bases. This CDR3 is 14 amino acids long. Per germline, CDR1 SGHNT and CDR2 YYREEE (reference sequence). Trimming left V 4 bases short and J 5 bases short, with 15 bases between. The CDR3 DNA sequence: TGTGCCAGCAGCCCCATATCGGGGGATACTGAAGCTTTCTTT. This sequence encodes CASSPISGDTEAFF.

The V and J genes are TRBV27 and TRBJ1-1; D gene unclear. Germline V CDR1 and CDR2: MNHEY, SMNVEV (reference sequence). V shed 2 bases and J shed 5 bases, with 9 bases lying between them. CDR3 length: 13 amino acids. The CDR3 DNA sequence: TGTGCCAGCAGTTTACGGGGTAGAACTGAAGCTTTCTTT. It specifies CASSLRGRTEAFF.

The chain uses TRBV30 and TRBJ1-5; 9 nucleotides match TRBD1. CDR1 is GTSNPN and CDR2 is SVGIG in the germline V gene (reference sequence). With 2 bases clipped from V and 6 bases from J, the junction kept 5 bases outside the gene matches. The CDR3 is made up of 14 amino acids. The CDR3 bases are TGTGCCTGGAGTTCGGGGACAGGGAGTCAGCCCCAGCATTTT. Translated: CAWSSGTGSQPQHF.

The J gene is TRBJ1-1, the V gene TRBV19, with TRBD1 identical over 7 bases. The CDR3 length is 14 residues. The V segment lost 9 bases and the J segment 5 bases; nucleotides outside the gene matches: 12. The germline V gene encodes CDR1 LNHDA and CDR2 SQIVND (reference sequence). DNA for the CDR3: TGTGCCAGCCAAACCGACAGGGAACGGACTGAAGCTTTCTTT. Amino acid sequence: CASQTDRERTEAFF.

J is TRBJ2-3 and V is TRBV14, with 7 bases that match TRBD2. The ends lost 6 bases at V and 2 bases at J; junction bases unmatched: 5. This CDR3 region has 14 residues. Germline CDR1 reads SGHDN; CDR2 reads FVKESK. The CDR3 reads CASRKRGATDTQYF. CDR3 sequence (DNA): TGTGCCAGCAGAAAGCGGGGTGCCACAGATACGCAGTATTTT.

This clone was found a few times. The genes are TRBV15 and TRBJ1-1; 7 bases line up with TRBD1. The CDR3 sequence is 15 residues long. V dropped 5 bases and J dropped 8; count of bases not matched to a gene: 14. Germline V gene lookup returns CDR1 LNHNV and CDR2 YYDKDF (reference sequence). Written as DNA, the CDR3 is TGTGCCACCAGCCCAGACGAGGGGGCGGTTAGGGAAGCTTTCTTT. As protein: CATSPDEGAVREAFF.

In nucleotides, the CDR3 is TGTGCCAGCAGTCCCCTCCCGGGAGGGTTAGCCAAAAACATTCAGTACTTC. Its translation is CASSPLPGGLAKNIQYF. The V call is TRBV28, the J call TRBJ2-4; 8 nucleotides align to TRBD2. The ends lost 5 bases at V and 0 bases at J; junction bases unmatched: 9. The CDR3 runs 17 residues. Per the germline V gene, CDR1 is MDHEN and CDR2 is SYDVKM.

The chain carries TRBV5-8 and TRBJ1-2; 9 bases agree with TRBD1. Germline V gives CDR1 SGHTS, CDR2 YDEGEE. Losses at the gene ends were 0 bases for V and 4 bases for J; bases not matched to a gene: 7. The length of the CDR3 is 16 residues. CDR3 nucleotide sequence: TGTGCCAGCAGCTTGGGAGGTACAGGGGGCAGCTATGGCTACACCTTC. Translation gives CASSLGGTGGSYGYTF. Using reference TRBV5-8 and TRBJ1-2 for the parts outside the CDR3, the full variable domain is EAGVTQSPTHLIKTRGQQATLRCSPISGHTSVYWYQQALGLGLQFLLWYDEGEERNRGNFPPRFSGRQFPNYSSELNVNALELEDSALYLCASSLGGTGGSYGYTFGSGTRLTVV.

This rearrangement joins TRBV15 to TRBJ2-1; TRBD2 matches 12 bases. V shed 5 bases, J shed 7 bases, and the junction held 6 bases outside the gene matches. This CDR3 contains 15 residues. Germline CDR1 and CDR2: LNHNV and YYDKDF (reference sequence). This chain's CDR3 is CATSLGLAGGNEQFF. The CDR3 coding sequence is TGTGCCACCAGCCTGGGACTAGCGGGCGGGAATGAGCAGTTCTTC.

This rearrangement joins TRBV19 to TRBJ1-2; D is undetermined. This CDR3 contains 12 residues. Germline V gene data show CDR1 as LNHDA and CDR2 as SQIVND (reference sequence). V shed 3 bases and J shed 5 bases, with 7 bases lying between them. This CDR3 is CASSMRSYGYTF. In nucleotides, the CDR3 is TGTGCCAGTAGTATGAGGAGTTATGGCTACACCTTC.

The CDR3 DNA reads TGTGCCAGCAGCTCCGGACAGGGGGCGTTAACTAATGAAAAACTGTTTTTT. Amino acids: CASSSGQGALTNEKLFF. The chain has TRBV7-9 and TRBJ1-4; 11 bases map to TRBD1. Trimming removed 4 bases from V and 1 base from J; junction bases left unmatched: 5. The germline V gene encodes CDR1 SEHNR and CDR2 FQNEAQ (reference sequence). This CDR3 contains 17 residues. Full variable domain (missing parts from reference TRBV7-9 and TRBJ1-4): DTGVSQNPRHKITKRGQNVTFRCDPISEHNRLYWYRQTLGQGPEFLTYFQNEAQLEKSRLLSDRFSAERPKGSFSTLEIQRTEQGDSAMYLCASSSGQGALTNEKLFFGSGTQLSVL.

The J gene is TRBJ1-1, the V gene TRBV19; D is possibly TRBD1 (6 bases). Trimming took off 8 bases at V and 7 bases at J, with 17 bases between the two ends. Germline CDR1 LNHDA, CDR2 SQIVND (reference sequence). CDR3 length: 13 residues. The CDR3 here is CASQQGRWGEAFF. DNA for the CDR3: TGTGCCAGTCAACAGGGACGGTGGGGTGAAGCTTTCTTT. Variable domain in full (rest from reference TRBV19 and TRBJ1-1): DGGITQSPKYLFRKEGQNVTLSCEQNLNHDAMYWYRQDPGQGLRLIYYSQIVNDFQKGDIAEGYSVSREKKESFPLTVTSAQKNPTAFYLCASQQGRWGEAFFGQGTRLTVV.

The V call is TRBV6-5, the J call TRBJ2-5; 11 bases are shared with TRBD1. The CDR3 is 15 residues long. The junction had 7 bases not matched to a gene; V was cut back by 5 bases and J by 5 bases. Looked up from germline, CDR1 is MNHEY and CDR2 is SVGAGI. The chain's CDR3 is CASSTGTGGRETQYF. The CDR3 region has the DNA TGTGCCAGCAGTACCGGGACAGGGGGTCGGGAGACCCAGTACTTC.

The V and J genes are TRBV5-1 and TRBJ1-1; TRBD1 aligns across 8 bases. The germline V gene encodes CDR1 SGHRS and CDR2 YFSETQ. V dropped 4 bases and J dropped 2; count of bases not matched to a gene: 7. The length of the CDR3 is 15 residues. CDR3 region: CASSLRQGSNTEAFF. CDR3 nucleotides: TGCGCCAGCAGCCTTAGACAGGGGTCAAACACTGAAGCTTTCTTT.

This clone occurred a few times. The genes are TRBV19 and TRBJ2-1, with 7 nucleotides matching TRBD2. The CDR3 spans 15 residues. Germline trimming cut 4 bases from V and 3 bases from J; bases unmatched to any gene: 6. Germline V gives CDR1 LNHDA, CDR2 SQIVND (reference sequence). CDR3 sequence reads: CASSTLREDYNEQFF. The CDR3 DNA sequence: TGTGCCAGTAGTACGCTCCGGGAGGACTACAATGAGCAGTTCTTC. The entire variable domain, with the rest obtained from reference TRBV19 and TRBJ2-1, is as follows: DGGITQSPKYLFRKEGQNVTLSCEQNLNHDAMYWYRQDPGQGLRLIYYSQIVNDFQKGDIAEGYSVSREKKESFPLTVTSAQKNPTAFYLCASSTLREDYNEQFFGPGTRLTVL.

Notes on this clone: One end of the junction does not line up with germline, which may come from a read error. CDR3 protein: CAISESGDEQFF. The CDR3 DNA reads TGTGCCATCAGTGAGTCCGGGGATGAGCAGTTCTTC. This chain uses TRBV6-5 with TRBJ2-1, with a weak D call TRBD2 (5 bases). This CDR3 spans 12 amino acids. Germline lookup yields CDR1 MNHEY and CDR2 SVGAGI.